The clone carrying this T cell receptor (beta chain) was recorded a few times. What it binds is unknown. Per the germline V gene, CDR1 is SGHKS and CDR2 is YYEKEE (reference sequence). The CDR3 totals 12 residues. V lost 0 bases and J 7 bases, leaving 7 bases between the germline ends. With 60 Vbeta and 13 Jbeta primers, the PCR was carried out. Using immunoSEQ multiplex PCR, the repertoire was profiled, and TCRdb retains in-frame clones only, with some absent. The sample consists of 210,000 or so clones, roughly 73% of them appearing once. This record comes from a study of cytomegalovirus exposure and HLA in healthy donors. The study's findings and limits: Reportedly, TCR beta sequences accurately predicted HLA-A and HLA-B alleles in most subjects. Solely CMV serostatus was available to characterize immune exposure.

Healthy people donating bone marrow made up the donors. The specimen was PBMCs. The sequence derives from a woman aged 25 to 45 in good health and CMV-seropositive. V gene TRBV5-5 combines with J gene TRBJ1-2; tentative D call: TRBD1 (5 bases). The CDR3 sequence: CASSLGTFGYTF. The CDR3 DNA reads TGTGCCAGCAGCTTGGGGACATTTGGCTACACCTTC.